The 10 T cell receptor beta chains presented below share a single source sample, sequenced in a study of blood T cell repertoires in COVID-19. Some clones are missing from TCRdb's copy, which holds only in-frame ones; the method was immunoSEQ multiplex PCR. The sample includes 190,000 or so clones, more than 70% of them seen just once. The sample taken for sequencing was peripheral blood. All receptors derive from an elderly woman with active or convalescent COVID-19.

V usage is TRBV4-2 and J usage is TRBJ2-2, with 8 bases identical to TRBD1. There are 17 residues in the CDR3. J was trimmed by 7 bases and V by 4 bases; bases with no gene match: 14. The germline V gene encodes CDR1 LGHNA and CDR2 YNFKEQ. The CDR3 nucleotides read TGTGCCAGCAGCCGGACGTTCCCCCAGGGGGCCCTCGGGGAGCTGTTTTTT. Protein sequence: CASSRTFPQGALGELFF.

V and J are TRBV6-5 and TRBJ1-3, with D perhaps TRBD1 (5 bases). The CDR3 has 13 amino acids. Trimming cost V 5 bases and J 9 bases, with 14 bases left between them. Germline CDR1 is MNHEY and CDR2 is SVGAGI. The CDR3 bases are TGTGCCAGCAGTAGGGGACTTTTCGTCACCATATATTTT. It encodes CASSRGLFVTIYF.

This CDR3 is CASGTGFTGELFF. CDR3 nucleotide sequence: TGTGCTAGTGGGACAGGGTTCACCGGGGAGCTGTTTTTT. The V and J genes are TRBV12-5 and TRBJ2-2; 7 bases align to TRBD1. This CDR3 spans 13 amino acids. V shed 6 bases and J 4 bases; nucleotides not matched to a gene: 2. CDR1 LGHNT and CDR2 FRNRAP come from the germline V gene.

The chain employs TRBV7-2 and TRBJ2-5; 8 bases agree with TRBD2. Germline assignment: CDR1 SGHTA and CDR2 FQGNSA. The CDR3 totals 14 residues. The V and J ends lost 5 bases and 0 bases, in that order; junction bases with no gene match: 2. CDR3 sequence (DNA): TGTGCCAGCAGCAAGCGGGGGAACCAAGAGACCCAGTACTTC. Residues: CASSKRGNQETQYF.

This chain joins TRBV4-3 and TRBJ2-7; 12 bases line up with TRBD1. J was trimmed by 7 bases and V by 0 bases; bases with no gene match: 4. The germline gives CDR1 LGHNA, CDR2 YSLEER. The CDR3 is 15 residues long. CDR3 residues: CASSQDGTGGREQYF. The CDR3, as DNA: TGCGCCAGCAGCCAAGATGGGACAGGGGGCAGGGAGCAGTACTTC.

The V call is TRBV30, the J call TRBJ2-3; 8 nucleotides match TRBD1. This CDR3 is 13 amino acids long. V was clipped by 6 bases and J by 3 bases; unmatched bases: 5. Germline values: CDR1 GTSNPN, CDR2 SVGIG (reference sequence). CDR3 coding DNA: TGTGCCTGTACCAGGGGGCTAACAGATACGCAGTATTTT. Protein sequence: CACTRGLTDTQYF. The full variable domain, rest sourced from reference TRBV30 and TRBJ2-3, is SQTIHQWPATLVQPVGSPLSLECTVEGTSNPNLYWYRQAAGRGLQLLFYSVGIGQISSEVPQNLSASRPQDRQFILSSKKLLLSDSGFYLCACTRGLTDTQYFGPGTRLTVL.

The J gene is TRBJ2-5, the V gene TRBV24-1, with TRBD1 as a possible D gene (6 bases). V lost 1 base and J lost 4, with 12 bases in between. Germline values: CDR1 KGHDR, CDR2 SFDVKD. The CDR3 runs to 15 residues. The CDR3 nucleotides are TGTGCCACCAGTGATTTCCCCGCAGGGGCAGAGACCCAGTACTTC. Amino acids: CATSDFPAGAETQYF.

This clone was picked up one time. The chain carries TRBV7-2 and TRBJ1-1; TRBD1 agrees at 8 bases. Trimming cost V 5 bases and J 5 bases; bases outside gene matches: 7. The CDR3 is made up of 14 amino acids. Germline CDR1 and CDR2: SGHTA and FQGNSA. The CDR3 loop is CASSPWTGSTEAFF. The CDR3 DNA is TGTGCCAGCAGCCCCTGGACAGGGAGTACTGAAGCTTTCTTT.

The rearrangement joins TRBV30 to TRBJ1-1, with TRBD1 matching over 7 bases. Germline values: CDR1 GTSNPN, CDR2 SVGIG (reference sequence). The CDR3 consists of 13 residues. J lost 0 bases, V lost 3 bases, and 1 base had no gene match. The CDR3 spells CAWRTGLNTEAFF. In DNA, the CDR3 is TGTGCCTGGAGGACAGGGCTGAACACTGAAGCTTTCTTT.

J is TRBJ2-3 and V is TRBV5-4; D gene uncertain. V lost 0 bases and J lost 0, with 5 bases in between. From germline, CDR1 is SGHNT and CDR2 YYREEE (reference sequence). The length of the CDR3 is 14 residues. CDR3 in DNA: TGTGCCAGCAGCTTGGCGCGGAGCACAGATACGCAGTATTTT. Translation gives CASSLARSTDTQYF. The full variable domain, with the rest looked up from reference TRBV5-4 and TRBJ2-3, is ETGVTQSPTHLIKTRGQQVTLRCSSQSGHNTVSWYQQALGQGPQFIFQYYREEENGRGNFPPRFSGLQFPNYSSELNVNALELDDSALYLCASSLARSTDTQYFGPGTRLTVL.